These T cell receptor beta chains were read from a single sample in a study of human T cells and chemical hapten exposure. TCRdb reprocessed the RACE reads with MiXCR, giving one entry per CDR3 protein. The table records about 350,000 distinct CDR3 sequences, 4.5% to 5.5% of them present only once. This sample comprised whole blood, obtained in connection with sensitization to the hapten diphenylcyclopropenone (DPC). The source of these receptors is a woman younger than 35 with alopecia areata. Some clones in this sample may be carry-over from other donors' samples. The CDR3 runs from the conserved cysteine through the conserved F or W. The D gene is left open where the match is weak. Clone sizes are given selectively: once, few, many, or a class where the clone is expanded.

TRBJ2-2,TRBV27,few,-,CASSFGGRNTGELFF,TGTGCCAGCAGTTTTGGCGGTCGGAACACCGGGGAGCTGTTTTTT
TRBJ1-2,TRBV20-1,few,-,CSALIGNYGYTF,TGCAGTGCTCTCATAGGGAACTATGGCTACACCTTC
TRBJ2-1,TRBV6-5,-,-,CASSEWVDEQFF,TGTGCCAGCAGTGAGTGGGTCGATGAGCAGTTCTTC
TRBJ2-1,TRBV5-6,-,TRBD1,CASSADRSNEQFF,TGTGCCAGCAGCGCGGACAGGTCCAATGAGCAGTTCTTC
TRBJ2-3,TRBV11-2,few,-,CASSLDRSRDTQYF,TGTGCCAGCAGCTTAGATCGATCAAGGGATACGCAGTATTTT
TRBJ2-7,TRBV4-3,many,-,CASSQVPDEQYF,TGCGCCAGCAGCCAAGTCCCCGACGAGCAGTACTTC
TRBJ2-5,TRBV21-1,-,-,CASSKVGQGKHQETQYF,TGTGCCAGCAGCAAAGTGGGCCAGGGGAAACACCAAGAGACCCAGTACTTC
TRBJ2-3,TRBV6-5,many,TRBD1,CASRGQGADTQYF,TGTGCCAGCAGGGGACAGGGGGCAGATACGCAGTATTTT
TRBJ2-3,TRBV12-3/TRBV12-4,many,-,CASRGQVDSTDTQYF,TGTGCCAGCAGGGGACAAGTAGATAGCACAGATACGCAGTATTTT
TRBJ2-5,TRBV9,few,-,CASSVVEGETQYF,TGTGCCAGCAGCGTAGTGGAGGGAGAGACCCAGTACTTC
TRBJ2-1,TRBV29-1,few,TRBD1,CSVPRTGGYYNEQFF,TGCAGCGTTCCACGGACAGGGGGCTACTACAATGAGCAGTTCTTC
TRBJ2-1,TRBV28,few,-,CASSLPPLRGNYNEQFF,TGTGCCAGCAGTTTACCCCCTCTACGGGGGAACTACAATGAGCAGTTCTTC
TRBJ2-1,TRBV12-3/TRBV12-4,many,TRBD1,CASNRDRGRLNEQFF,TGTGCCAGCAACCGAGACAGGGGGCGTTTGAATGAGCAGTTCTTC
TRBJ1-6,TRBV12-3/TRBV12-4,many,-,CASRKRAVSPLHF,TGTGCCAGCAGGAAAAGGGCTGTGTCACCCCTCCACTTT
TRBJ1-2,TRBV4-3,many,-,CASSQEVGRLPAGYTF,TGCGCCAGCAGCCAAGAAGTAGGTCGGCTCCCGGCTGGCTACACCTTC
TRBJ1-6,TRBV6-1,many,TRBD1,CASSTLGTGGWSSYNSPLHF,TGTGCCAGCAGTACCCTGGGGACAGGGGGTTGGAGCTCCTATAATTCACCCCTCCACTTT
TRBJ2-7,TRBV19,-,TRBD1,CASSPPSDRGYEQYF,TGTGCCAGTAGTCCTCCGTCCGACAGGGGCTACGAGCAGTACTTC
TRBJ2-1,TRBV6-5,few,TRBD2,CASSRRLAGEQFF,TGTGCCAGCAGCAGAAGACTAGCGGGGGAGCAGTTCTTC
TRBJ2-7,TRBV7-9,-,-,CASSLSSSEQYF,TGTGCCAGCAGCTTATCTAGTAGCGAGCAGTACTTC
TRBJ2-5,TRBV5-1,few,-,CASSASGTGKETQYF,TGCGCCAGCAGCGCGTCCGGGACGGGAAAAGAGACCCAGTACTTC
TRBJ1-1,TRBV5-1,many,-,CASSLTGDMNTEAFF,TGCGCCAGCAGCTTGACAGGCGATATGAACACTGAAGCTTTCTTT
TRBJ1-6,TRBV20-1,many,-,CSARAGDHNSPLHF,TGCAGTGCTAGAGCTGGGGATCATAATTCACCCCTCCACTTT
TRBJ1-5,TRBV27,few,-,CASSLDGDNQPQHF,TGTGCCAGCAGTCTGGACGGAGACAATCAGCCCCAGCATTTT
TRBJ2-7,TRBV18,-,TRBD1,CASSPRGQGMNEQYF,TGTGCCAGCTCACCCAGGGGACAGGGGATGAACGAGCAGTACTTC
TRBJ2-5,TRBV27,few,-,CASSFNGVPGETQYF,TGTGCCAGCAGTTTTAACGGGGTACCAGGGGAGACCCAGTACTTC
TRBJ1-2,TRBV10-3,many,TRBD1,CAFRGSLMIGYTF,TGTGCCTTCAGGGGGTCTTTAATGATTGGCTACACCTTC
TRBJ2-5,TRBV5-1,many,-,CASSLGRTEETQYF,TGCGCCAGCAGCTTGGGGCGAACAGAAGAGACCCAGTACTTC
TRBJ2-5,TRBV6-5,few,-,CASTNGVGQETQYF,TGTGCCAGCACCAACGGGGTGGGGCAAGAGACCCAGTACTTC
TRBJ1-4,TRBV7-6,few,-,CASSFGQIGDEKLFF,TGTGCCAGCAGCTTCGGACAGATCGGGGATGAAAAACTGTTTTTT
TRBJ1-4,TRBV3-1,few,TRBD1,CASSLGQGFNEKLFF,TGTGCCAGCAGCCTGGGACAGGGCTTTAATGAAAAACTGTTTTTT
TRBJ1-1,TRBV7-2,few,TRBD1,CASSLGTGPTEAFF,TGTGCCAGCAGCTTGGGGACAGGGCCAACTGAAGCTTTCTTT
TRBJ2-5,TRBV6-5,few,-,CASSYYPAGETQYF,TGTGCCAGCAGTTACTACCCCGCGGGGGAGACCCAGTACTTC
TRBJ2-1,TRBV6-5,-,TRBD2,CASSPRTSGGRDNEQFF,TGTGCCAGCAGTCCCCGGACTAGCGGGGGCCGGGACAATGAGCAGTTCTTC
TRBJ2-7,TRBV20-1,many,TRBD1,CSATPGTGTTYEQYF,TGCAGTGCAACCCCCGGGACAGGGACAACCTACGAGCAGTACTTC
TRBJ1-3,TRBV12-3/TRBV12-4,-,TRBD1,CASSPPGQVLPSSGNTIYF,TGTGCCAGCAGTCCCCCGGGACAGGTGCTTCCTAGCTCTGGAAACACCATATATTTT
TRBJ1-2,TRBV7-9,few,-,CASSSVPANYGYTF,TGTGCCAGCAGCTCAGTTCCCGCTAACTATGGCTACACCTTC
TRBJ2-7,TRBV18,-,TRBD2,CASSPGGGVHEQYF,TGTGCCAGCTCACCAGGGGGAGGGGTCCACGAGCAGTACTTC
TRBJ2-7,TRBV11-1,few,-,CASSLSSEDNEQYF,TGTGCCAGCAGCTTAAGCTCAGAAGATAACGAGCAGTACTTC
TRBJ2-3,TRBV4-3,many,TRBD1,CASSQLTGGRSDTQYF,TGCGCCAGCAGCCAACTGACAGGGGGTCGATCAGATACGCAGTATTTT
TRBJ2-3,TRBV6-1,once,-,CASIGGGGTDTQYF,TGTGCCAGCATCGGCGGGGGCGGAACAGATACGCAGTATTTT
TRBJ2-2,TRBV7-9,few,-,CASSFDILNTGELFF,TGTGCCAGCAGCTTCGACATTTTGAACACCGGGGAGCTGTTTTTT
TRBJ1-2,TRBV12-3/TRBV12-4,few,-,CASSLGDIYGYTF,TGTGCCAGCAGCTTAGGGGATATCTATGGCTACACCTTC
TRBJ2-3,TRBV5-1,-,-,CASSFVGLGDTQYF,TGCGCCAGCAGCTTTGTAGGGCTGGGAGATACGCAGTATTTT
TRBJ2-6,TRBV14,few,TRBD1,CASSPGTAANVLTF,TGTGCCAGCAGCCCTGGGACAGCCGCCAACGTCCTGACTTTC
TRBJ1-1,TRBV5-1,many,-,CASSLWGETEAFF,TGCGCCAGCAGCTTGTGGGGGGAAACTGAAGCTTTCTTT
TRBJ1-5,TRBV29-1,-,-,CSAGQLNQPQHF,TGCAGCGCTGGACAGCTCAATCAGCCCCAGCATTTT
TRBJ2-3,TRBV7-2,many,TRBD1,CASSLHRGQSTDTQYF,TGTGCCAGCAGCTTACACAGGGGGCAAAGCACAGATACGCAGTATTTT
TRBJ2-7,TRBV28,few,-,CASSSGATLREQYF,TGTGCCAGCAGCTCAGGGGCCACTTTGCGCGAGCAGTACTTC
TRBJ2-7,TRBV18,-,-,CASSPPWTGGSYEQYF,TGTGCCAGCTCACCCCCATGGACAGGAGGGTCCTACGAGCAGTACTTC
TRBJ1-5,TRBV7-2,few,-,CASSLEGLINQPQHF,TGTGCCAGCAGCTTAGAAGGGCTGATTAATCAGCCCCAGCATTTT
TRBJ2-6,TRBV12-3/TRBV12-4,-,-,CASSLWEFCGANVLTF,TGTGCCAGCAGTTTATGGGAGTTCTGTGGGGCCAACGTCCTGACTTTC
TRBJ1-1,TRBV7-3,many,-,CASSLAGDRTEAFF,TGTGCCAGCAGCTTAGCAGGGGATAGGACTGAAGCTTTCTTT
TRBJ2-2,TRBV2,few,-,CASSETDSGTGELFF,TGTGCCAGCAGTGAAACGGACAGTGGGACCGGGGAGCTGTTTTTT